This T cell receptor (beta chain) originates from a study of cytomegalovirus exposure and HLA in healthy donors (dated by TCRdb to about 2017). With respect to the entire study: According to an earlier analysis of several hundred of the donors, some 180 million T cells yielded 95 million to 140 million unique TCR beta sequences and about 300 Gb of sequence data. Approximately 300 gigabases of sequencing data and 70 million to 100 million unique TCR sequences made up an early release that covered approximately 700 HLA-typed donors. Of the 350 to 450 genotyped donors, 65% to 90% were placed in the genetic ancestry cluster associated with self-reported Caucasian donors. The study aimed to test whether signatures of past pathogen exposure could be identified by cataloging public T cell receptors. The study profiled the T cell repertoires of fewer than 850 subjects by immunosequencing and related them to cytomegalovirus serostatus. Besides the first cohort of 666 subjects, a separate validation cohort made up of roughly 130 different subjects was used. To predict cytomegalovirus infection status, the study brought together high-throughput TCR immunosequencing, statistical association of individual TCRs with disease status, and machine learning. In a later analysis, previously published TCR beta repertoires from fewer than 750 donors were re-analyzed and high-resolution HLA genotyping was added so that TCR occurrence patterns could be studied. In the later analysis, no new phenotypic data were used to find candidate immune exposures; instead, reliance was placed on TCR beta sequences and their occurrence across donors. An earlier analysis of around 580 of the donors used high-throughput TCR beta sequencing to judge whether each TCR beta V gene segment behaved as functional or pseudogenic. Donor age, sex, ethnicity and CMV serostatus were compiled together with the repertoire data. A later genetic analysis took genome-wide SNP genotypes for about three fifths of the 666 donors and used that subset as a discovery cohort. Every repertoire in the discovery cohort had been generated on one and the same sequencing platform. HLA typing included class I and class II loci at four-digit resolution. The number of typed donors differed by locus: roughly 620-640 for A, B, C, DRB1 and DQB1; 522 for DQA1; around 580 for DPA1; and 450 to 480 for DPB1. A handful of DR-DQ haplotypes were handled as single units for association and clustering because linkage in the cohort was strong. Among 398 genotyped donors of the cohort, an average of roughly 240,000 unique TCR beta nucleotide sequences were sequenced per donor, roughly a sixth of them non-productive.

The cohort comprised 710 or so healthy bone marrow donors. Cohort members were all nominally healthy when sampled, although unrecorded immune exposures were likely present. The donor was CMV seropositive and belonged to the group of 250 to 300 seropositive cohort members. Each donor provided a peripheral blood sample, and peripheral blood mononuclear cells were used for TCR beta sequencing. The Qiagen DNeasy Blood Extraction Kit was used to extract genomic DNA from the blood cell samples. Broad study findings and their caveats: Because counts were too low, 15 to 20 rarely observed V segments, including chromosome 9 orphons, were excluded from the earlier analysis of around 640 of the donors. Sequencing depth was assumed to be roughly uniform across donors in the presence/absence analyses, though that assumption may not hold. Compared with equally common non-associated chains, HLA-associated TCR beta chains in a later analysis were more clonally expanded and had lower generation probabilities. This cohort had only TCR beta chains sequenced, and the lack of alpha or paired-chain data limited which features could be detected. The authors suggested that the approach could potentially be extended to other disease states and immunological phenotypes. Because HLA typing was missing for some donors at each locus, association tests included only the typed subset. Cytomegalovirus status was reported to be diagnosed by the classifier with high specificity and sensitivity in both the original and validation cohorts. A further reported finding was that TCR beta sequences accurately predicted the HLA-A and HLA-B alleles for most subjects in the first cohort. A later analysis found that most CMV-associated TCR beta chains appeared HLA-restricted, with HLA associations seemingly driven largely by CMV exposure. The study gave a list of 150 to 200 TCR beta chains associated with cytomegalovirus. In a later analysis, about 17,000 TCR beta sequences were associated with specific HLA alleles at a false discovery rate of 0.05. A later genetic analysis reported fewer N-insertions in productive TCRs among donors in an Asian-associated ancestry cluster than the roughly 670-donor mean. Linkage disequilibrium might explain the correlated functional status among segregating V segments, but an unknown experimental factor could not be excluded. According to a later analysis, parvovirus B19, influenza, CMV and Epstein-Barr virus appeared linked to several top co-occurrence clusters. Some IMGT-functional V segments, including TRBV6-2 and TRBV6-3, could not be distinguished by the 87-base-pair reads and were therefore excluded. An association between a missense DCLRE1C variant and V-gene and J-gene trimming of TCR beta chains was found in a later genetic analysis and replicated in an independent cohort. Broadly in line with IMGT annotations, most TCR beta V segments showed up in productive rearrangements about 87% or about 30% of the time in an earlier analysis of a few hundred of the donors. While some public TCRs were present in many individuals, most TCR sequences turned up only very rarely across donors. In a later analysis, the rate of TCR association differed among HLA loci, with DRB1 alleles having the most associated TCRs and HLA-C alleles having the fewest. When HLA alleles, especially DR and DQ, strongly co-occurred, TCR associations were difficult to assign to individual alleles. CMV serostatus was the only immune exposure information available for the cohort. A cluster of highly shared sequence variants was judged likely to represent a technical artifact of the sequencing pipeline. In vitro tests confirmed that a few of the cytomegalovirus-associated TCR beta chains recognize cytomegalovirus antigens.

Preparation of the library involved the immunoSEQ multiplex PCR assay. A mixture of 60 forward primers for TCR Vbeta segments and 13 reverse primers for TCR Jbeta segments was used in the multiplex PCR. Amplification of the CDR3 region of rearranged TCR beta genes was performed with a multiplex PCR assay on genomic DNA. The amplified TCR beta libraries were sequenced on the Illumina HiSeq System as 87-base-pair reads. The paper's processing steps were these. A later analysis tallied about 77 million unique TCR beta chains across the 666 repertoires, and about 10 million of those chains were shared by two or more donors. A nearest-neighbor algorithm error-corrected the raw reads and collapsed the reads into unique sequences, merging closely related sequences to remove PCR and sequencing errors. To assign V, D and J gene segments, CDR3 sequences were aligned to IMGT reference sequences. For a sequence to be retained, a match of at least six nucleotides to both a V gene segment and a J gene segment was required. A rearrangement counted as productive if the CDR3 had no stop codons and remained in frame with V and J, and every other rearrangement counted as non-productive. CDR3 was defined according to IMGT convention as the region running from the second conserved V-encoded cysteine to the conserved J-encoded phenylalanine. In an earlier analysis of around 600 of the donors, sequences lacking an unambiguous match to a single V gene segment were excluded. An earlier analysis of almost 600 of the donors classified V segments as functional when productive rearrangements were above 56.7% and as segregating when the standard deviation between donors was above 5%. A statistical classification framework was developed to diagnose cytomegalovirus status using the catalog of TCR beta chain sequences. A later analysis assigned V and J genes by comparing TCR nucleotide sequences with IMGT/GENE-DB human TR gene sequences. In a later analysis, CDR3 sequences and most-parsimonious VDJ recombination scenarios were assigned using the TCRdist pipeline. In a later analysis, each TCR beta chain was defined by its CDR3 amino acid sequence together with its V-gene family, and reads lacking a unique V-gene family were excluded. As a way to deal with suspected cross-contamination and a sequencing artifact, a later analysis dropped 450 to 700 nucleotide sequences that were highly shared and had low generation probability. In a later analysis, a clonal expansion index was calculated for each public chain from normalized within-repertoire ranks of inferred template counts. A later analysis computed generation probabilities with a VDJ recombination model fitted to out-of-frame rearrangements, and checked the results against IGoR. A later analysis scored TCR-TCR, TCR-HLA and TCR-CMV co-occurrence with hypergeometric tests, applying a repertoire-size bias correction to TCR pairs. In a later analysis, false discovery rates were estimated by permuting HLA or CMV assignments 20 times. In a later analysis, co-occurring TCRs were grouped using DBSCAN, and TCRdist sequence similarity was added for clustering within HLA-allele-positive subsets. Repertoires with fewer than 30,000 or more than 120,000 public chains were left out of co-occurrence clustering, as were about five repertoires with anomalous nucleotide sharing. TCRdb provides this immuneACCESS table in a form limited to in-frame rearrangements. Some clones are lacking; in checked studies, under half of them reflect an unresolved V gene, and why the rest are absent is not known. The D gene and trimming were derived from the DNA, and the V and J assignments and clone size from that table. Within this sample are about 180,000 clones, with roughly three quarters of them counted one time only. The ten largest clonotypes hold roughly 2.5% of the sample.

The junction shows trimming of 3 bases on V and 2 bases on J, plus 17 bases between the germline ends. The CDR3 spans 16 residues, from the cysteine through the phenylalanine. The sequence is cut down to CDR3 DNA, 48 bases in frame from base 1. Per the germline V gene (reference sequence), LNHDA is the CDR1 and SQIVND is the CDR2. As for this clone: This clone's antigen is unknown. The input lacks base qualities; no much larger clone sits a single base away.

The TCR sequence derives from a woman in her twenties or thirties in good health and CMV-seropositive. The sample was PBMCs. The chain couples TRBV19 to TRBJ2-7, with a tentative D gene TRBD1 over 6 matching bases. DNA sequence: TGTGCCAGTAGTATCGGAACAGGGTCTAGGGCCTACGAGCAGTACTTC. Translated, this is CASSIGTGSRAYEQYF. With all but the CDR3 taken from the reference TRBV19 and TRBJ2-7 genes, the full variable domain is: DGGITQSPKYLFRKEGQNVTLSCEQNLNHDAMYWYRQDPGQGLRLIYYSQIVNDFQKGDIAEGYSVSREKKESFPLTVTSAQKNPTAFYLCASSIGTGSRAYEQYFGPGTRLTVT.